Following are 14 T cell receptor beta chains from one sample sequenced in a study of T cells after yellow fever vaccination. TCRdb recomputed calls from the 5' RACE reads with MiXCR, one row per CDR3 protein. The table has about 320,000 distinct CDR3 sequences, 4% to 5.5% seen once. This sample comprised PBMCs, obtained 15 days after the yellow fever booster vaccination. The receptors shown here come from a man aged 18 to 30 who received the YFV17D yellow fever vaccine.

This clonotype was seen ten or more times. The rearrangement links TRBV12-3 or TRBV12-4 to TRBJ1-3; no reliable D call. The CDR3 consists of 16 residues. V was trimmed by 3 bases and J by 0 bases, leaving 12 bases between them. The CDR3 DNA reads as TGTGCCAGCAGTTTGGAGGCGCTCCGCTCTGGAAACACCATATATTTT. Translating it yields CASSLEALRSGNTIYF.

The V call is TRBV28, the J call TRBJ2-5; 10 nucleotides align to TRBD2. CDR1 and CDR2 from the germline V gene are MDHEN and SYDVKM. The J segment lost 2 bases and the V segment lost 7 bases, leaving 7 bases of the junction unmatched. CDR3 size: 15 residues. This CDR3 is CASTSSSGGQETQYF. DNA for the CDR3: TGTGCCAGCACCTCTTCTAGCGGGGGTCAAGAGACCCAGTACTTC.

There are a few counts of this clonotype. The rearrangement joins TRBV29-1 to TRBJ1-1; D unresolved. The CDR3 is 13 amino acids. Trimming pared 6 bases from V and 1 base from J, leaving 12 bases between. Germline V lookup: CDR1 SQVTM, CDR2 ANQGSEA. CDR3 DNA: TGCAGCGTCCATAGGGCGGGGAACACTGAAGCTTTCTTT. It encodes CSVHRAGNTEAFF.

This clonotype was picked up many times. The CDR3 here is CASSKGARGRASGYTF. The DNA for the CDR3 is TGTGCCAGCAGCAAAGGGGCGAGGGGGCGAGCGTCCGGCTACACCTTC. V usage is TRBV21-1 and J usage is TRBJ1-2; the listed D gene, TRBD1, was not tested against the DNA. TRBV21-1 is marked as a pseudogene. CDR3 size: 16 residues.

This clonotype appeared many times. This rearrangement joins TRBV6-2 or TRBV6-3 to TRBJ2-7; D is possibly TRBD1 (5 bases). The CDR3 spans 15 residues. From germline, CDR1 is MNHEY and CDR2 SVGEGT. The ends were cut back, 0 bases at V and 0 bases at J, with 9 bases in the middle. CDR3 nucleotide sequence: TGTGCCAGCAGTTACTCGAAGGACAACTCCTACGAGCAGTACTTC. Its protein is CASSYSKDNSYEQYF.

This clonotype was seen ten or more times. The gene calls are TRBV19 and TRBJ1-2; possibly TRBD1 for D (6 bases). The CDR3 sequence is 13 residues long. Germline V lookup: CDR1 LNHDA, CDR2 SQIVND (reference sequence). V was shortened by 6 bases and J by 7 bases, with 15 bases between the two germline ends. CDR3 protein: CASSRDKPSGYTF. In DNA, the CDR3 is TGTGCCAGTAGCCGGGACAAACCATCTGGCTACACCTTC.

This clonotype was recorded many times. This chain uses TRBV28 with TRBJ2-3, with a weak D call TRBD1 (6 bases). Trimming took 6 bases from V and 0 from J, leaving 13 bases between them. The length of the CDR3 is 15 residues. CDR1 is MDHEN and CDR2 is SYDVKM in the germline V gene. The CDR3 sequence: CASRGQSGSTDTQYF. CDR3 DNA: TGTGCCAGCAGGGGACAATCAGGCAGCACAGATACGCAGTATTTT.

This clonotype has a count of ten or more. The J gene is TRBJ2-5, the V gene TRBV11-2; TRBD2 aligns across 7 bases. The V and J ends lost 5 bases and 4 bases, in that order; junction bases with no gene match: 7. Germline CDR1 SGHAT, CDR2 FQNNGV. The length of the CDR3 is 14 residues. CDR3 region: CASSVRLAGETQYF. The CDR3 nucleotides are TGTGCCAGCAGCGTACGACTAGCAGGAGAGACCCAGTACTTC.

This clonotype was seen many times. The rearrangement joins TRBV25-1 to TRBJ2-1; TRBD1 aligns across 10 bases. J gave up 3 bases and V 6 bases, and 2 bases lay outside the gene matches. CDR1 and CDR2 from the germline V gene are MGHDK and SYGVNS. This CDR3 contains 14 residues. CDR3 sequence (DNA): TGTGCCAGCAGGCGGACAGGGGGCTACAATGAGCAGTTCTTC. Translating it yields CASRRTGGYNEQFF.

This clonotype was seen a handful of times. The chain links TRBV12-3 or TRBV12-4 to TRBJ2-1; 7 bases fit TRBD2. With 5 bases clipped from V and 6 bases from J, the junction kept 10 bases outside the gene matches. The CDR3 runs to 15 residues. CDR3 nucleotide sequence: TGTGCCAGCAGTCCGACTAGCCTAACCCTCAATGAGCAGTTCTTC. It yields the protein CASSPTSLTLNEQFF.

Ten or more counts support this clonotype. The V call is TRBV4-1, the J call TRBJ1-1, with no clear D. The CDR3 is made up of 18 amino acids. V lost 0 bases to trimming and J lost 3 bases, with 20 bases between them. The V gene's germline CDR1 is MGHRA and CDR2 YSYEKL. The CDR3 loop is CASSQDSVGNGPDTEAFF. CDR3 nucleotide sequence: TGCGCCAGCAGCCAAGATTCCGTGGGGAATGGACCTGACACTGAAGCTTTCTTT.

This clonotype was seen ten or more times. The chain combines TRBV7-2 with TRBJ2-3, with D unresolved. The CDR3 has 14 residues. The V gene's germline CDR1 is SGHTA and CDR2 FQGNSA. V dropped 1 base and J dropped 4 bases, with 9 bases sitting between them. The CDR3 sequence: CASSLGPPPDTQYF. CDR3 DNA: TGTGCCAGCAGCTTAGGACCTCCCCCAGATACGCAGTATTTT.

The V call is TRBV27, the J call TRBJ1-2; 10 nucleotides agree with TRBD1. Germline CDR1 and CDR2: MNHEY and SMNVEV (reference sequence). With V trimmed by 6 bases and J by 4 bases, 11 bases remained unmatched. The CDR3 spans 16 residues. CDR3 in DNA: TGTGCCAGCAGACCCCGGGCCCGGGACAGGGGCTATGGCTACACCTTC. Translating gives CASRPRARDRGYGYTF.

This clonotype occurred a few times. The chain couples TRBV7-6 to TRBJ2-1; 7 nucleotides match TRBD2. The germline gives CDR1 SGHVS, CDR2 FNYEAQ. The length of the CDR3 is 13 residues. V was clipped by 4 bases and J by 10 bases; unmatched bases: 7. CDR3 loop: CASSSPRLAEQFF. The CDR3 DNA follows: TGTGCCAGCAGCTCCCCTCGACTAGCCGAGCAGTTCTTC.